This T cell receptor (beta chain) comes out of a study of quantifying T cell responses using KT2 cells. Overall study context: RNA was reverse transcribed with TCR alpha and beta constant-region primers.

A single-stranded UMI oligo with SP2 sequence was ligated to cDNA 3' ends. An equimolar mix of RC1.1 and RC1.2 primed the beta chain across TRBC1 and TRBC2. TCRdb fed the UMI-ligation and nested PCR reads into MiXCR, producing one record per CDR3 protein. The sample has more than 55,000 distinct CDR3 sequences, roughly an eighth seen once. This clonotype has a count of ten or more. The receptor was derived from a human donor. Sample: PBMCs spiked with cells of the T cell clone KT2.

CDR3 nucleotides: TGTGCCAGCAGGCCTTCGGGCTACAGGGCTCGAGCTTTCTTT. This codes for CASRPSGYRARAFF. The chain links TRBV12-3 or TRBV12-4 to TRBJ1-1; weak D call: TRBD1 (6 bases). The length of the CDR3 is 14 residues. The germline V and J ends were trimmed by 6 bases and 10 bases, with 21 bases remaining between them.